A selection of T cell receptor beta chains follows, all from one sample in a study of CD8+ T cells in alopecia areata. This table comes from immunoSEQ multiplex PCR, and its TCRdb copy is limited to in-frame clones, with some not included. In the table there are over 120,000 clones, roughly 62% of which are singletons. Material: CD4+ T cells sorted from blood, obtained at week 0. These receptors all come from a human donor with alopecia areata. Each CDR3 is given with its conserved first and last residue. Each record gives: D gene, clone size, J gene, V gene, CDR3 protein, CDR3 DNA. The D gene is left open where the match is weak. Clone size is given for some rows only: seen once, a few or many times, or a class if the clone is expanded.

D: -
size: -
J: TRBJ1-1
V: TRBV29-1
CDR3: CSVEKDANTEAFF
DNA: TGCAGCGTTGAGAAGGATGCGAACACTGAAGCTTTCTTT

D: -
size: -
J: TRBJ1-6
V: TRBV30
CDR3: CAWSLSGNSPLHF
DNA: TGTGCCTGGAGTCTTAGCGGTAATTCACCCCTCCACTTT

D: TRBD2
size: -
J: TRBJ2-1
V: TRBV5-1
CDR3: CASSWNSFLAGLANEQFF
DNA: TGCGCCAGCAGCTGGAACTCCTTTCTAGCGGGGTTGGCCAATGAGCAGTTCTTC

D: TRBD1
size: many
J: TRBJ2-7
V: TRBV4-1
CDR3: CASSQDAHRTGGQYEQYF
DNA: TGCGCCAGCAGCCAAGACGCTCACCGGACAGGGGGCCAATACGAGCAGTACTTC

D: TRBD2
size: -
J: TRBJ2-7
V: TRBV7-2
CDR3: CASSQSLGRGSEQYF
DNA: TGTGCCAGCAGCCAAAGTCTAGGGCGGGGGAGCGAGCAGTACTTC

D: -
size: -
J: TRBJ1-1
V: TRBV29-1
CDR3: CSVGGTEAFF
DNA: TGCAGCGTTGGGGGCACTGAAGCTTTCTTT

D: -
size: -
J: TRBJ1-2
V: TRBV20-1
CDR3: CSASLWGGYTF
DNA: TGCAGTGCTAGCTTGTGGGGGGGCTACACCTTC

D: TRBD2
size: -
J: TRBJ2-5
V: TRBV11-2
CDR3: CASSSGLAGETQYF
DNA: TGTGCCAGCAGCTCGGGACTAGCGGGCGAGACCCAGTACTTC

D: -
size: -
J: TRBJ1-5
V: TRBV6-1
CDR3: CASRVGASNQPQHF
DNA: TGTGCCAGCAGGGTGGGCGCCAGCAATCAGCCCCAGCATTTT

D: -
size: -
J: TRBJ1-5
V: TRBV2
CDR3: CASSETGRQPQHF
DNA: TGTGCCAGCAGTGAAACAGGGAGGCAGCCCCAGCATTTT

D: TRBD2
size: -
J: TRBJ2-3
V: TRBV10-3
CDR3: CAIRAGGSTDTQYF
DNA: TGTGCCATCAGAGCGGGGGGAAGCACAGATACGCAGTATTTT

D: -
size: -
J: TRBJ2-2
V: TRBV6-6
CDR3: CASRTYMAGELFF
DNA: TGTGCCAGCAGGACCTATATGGCCGGGGAGCTGTTTTTT

D: -
size: -
J: TRBJ1-1
V: TRBV5-1
CDR3: CASSFSPFSTEAFF
DNA: TGCGCCAGCAGCTTTTCCCCGTTCAGCACTGAAGCTTTCTTT

D: TRBD2
size: -
J: TRBJ2-1
V: TRBV30
CDR3: CAWGGDPQEQFF
DNA: TGTGCCTGGGGGGGGGATCCCCAGGAGCAGTTCTTC

D: -
size: few
J: TRBJ1-1
V: TRBV6-5
CDR3: CASSRVGMNTEAFF
DNA: TGTGCCAGCAGCCGGGTGGGGATGAACACTGAAGCTTTCTTT

D: -
size: -
J: TRBJ1-5
V: TRBV5-1
CDR3: CASSLEGRNQPQHF
DNA: TGCGCCAGCAGCTTGGAGGGGCGCAATCAGCCCCAGCATTTT

D: -
size: -
J: TRBJ1-6
V: TRBV30
CDR3: CAWSARRVNSPLHF
DNA: TGTGCCTGGAGTGCCAGGAGGGTTAATTCACCCCTCCACTTT

D: -
size: -
J: TRBJ1-1
V: TRBV2
CDR3: CASTPDTKRTEAFF
DNA: TGTGCCAGCACTCCGGACACCAAGCGGACTGAAGCTTTCTTT

D: TRBD1
size: -
J: TRBJ1-6
V: TRBV10-2
CDR3: CASSESRGLPLHF
DNA: TGCGCCAGCAGTGAGTCTAGGGGGCTACCCCTCCACTTT

D: -
size: -
J: TRBJ1-1
V: TRBV5-1
CDR3: CASSRQAQNTEAFF
DNA: TGCGCCAGCTCTAGACAGGCGCAGAACACTGAAGCTTTCTTT